These T cell receptor beta chains were read from a single sample in a study of blood T cell repertoires in COVID-19. Some clones are missing from TCRdb's copy, which holds only in-frame ones; the method was immunoSEQ multiplex PCR. Altogether tens of thousands of clones are present, around 80% being singletons, with the ten largest covering about 3%. Sequenced input: peripheral blood. The receptors shown here come from a man aged 55 to 69 with acute or convalescent COVID-19. The CDR3 runs from the conserved cysteine through the conserved F or W.

TRBJ2-2 TRBV15 CATTGARGTGELFF
TRBJ2-1 TRBV4-2 CASSQAGGPNEQFF
TRBJ1-5 TRBV6-6 CASSRRQGGSNQPQHF
TRBJ1-5 TRBV7-2 CASSLHPGKGQPQHF
TRBJ2-3 TRBV19 CASSWIAGGTDTQYF
TRBJ2-1 TRBV7-9 CASSRQGGRSYNEQFF
TRBJ1-2 TRBV10-3 CAISDGDGYTF
TRBJ2-5 TRBV29-1 CSVDRGGSETQYF
TRBJ2-5 TRBV28 CASSPPGSGETQYF
TRBJ2-1 TRBV5-1 CASSQTVAGRYNEQFF
TRBJ2-2 TRBV11-3 CASSLIAGPGELFF
TRBJ2-7 TRBV28 CASSSDRVYEQYF
TRBJ2-7 TRBV7-2 CASRSSGSNPAQYF
TRBJ2-1 TRBV5-6 CASSFQGGTAYNEQFF
TRBJ1-1 TRBV7-8 CASSPPGENTEAFF
TRBJ2-7 TRBV7-2 CASSWGQGNYEQYF
TRBJ2-7 TRBV15 CATSIAEKAYEQYF
TRBJ2-1 TRBV11-2 CASSLDLASGGHEQFF
TRBJ1-1 TRBV29-1 CSVEGGTLGTEAFF
TRBJ2-7 TRBV18 CASSPDRVEQYF
TRBJ1-1 TRBV30 CAWSTQGYTEAFF
TRBJ1-2 TRBV6-5 CASEGGTLRGGYTF
TRBJ1-2 TRBV7-9 CASSLQYGYTF
TRBJ1-2 TRBV28 CASRSPGHASNYGYTF
TRBJ1-4 TRBV20-1 CSASIGTENEKLFF
TRBJ2-7 TRBV27 CASSSLRESRYEQYF
TRBJ1-2 TRBV28 CASSSGARGTNGYTF
TRBJ2-1 TRBV20-1 CSASSLAGGFNEQFF
TRBJ2-7 TRBV18 CASSPGGLAQYEQYF
TRBJ1-5 TRBV28 CASSLLATGGLKPQHF
TRBJ2-7 TRBV20-1 CSASFSGRPLSYEQYF
TRBJ1-2 TRBV7-2 CASSPADSYGYTF
TRBJ2-5 TRBV7-3 CASSLGTNSQETQYF
TRBJ1-3 TRBV7-2 CASSLSFDRGNTIYF
TRBJ1-1 TRBV6-1 CASSDPGEEAFF
TRBJ2-7 TRBV28 CASSVRTSGNYEQYF
TRBJ1-5 TRBV6-4 CARRGSNGNQPQHF
TRBJ1-1 TRBV7-9 CASSSRTGTEAFF
TRBJ2-5 TRBV29-1 CSRRGDQETQYF
TRBJ1-1 TRBV28 CASMLWEGESEAFF
TRBJ2-2 TRBV5-8 CASSVVGTGVGELFF
TRBJ1-1 TRBV28 CASSSRHSWVMNTEAFF
TRBJ2-2 TRBV27 CASSSGTGGSGSGELFF
TRBJ2-1 TRBV7-3 CASSLGTQSYNEQFF
TRBJ2-3 TRBV5-1 CASSLGTGLLTDTQYF
TRBJ2-7 TRBV28 CASSSSGTREYF
TRBJ2-7 TRBV5-5 CASSDPPSGLYEQYF
TRBJ1-4 TRBV7-9 CASSLALAEKLFF